Listed below are T cell receptor beta chains from one sample, sequenced in a study of blood T cells in healthy people across ages. TCRdb re-derived calls from the 5' RACE reads in MiXCR, one entry per CDR3 protein. The sample lists about 290,000 distinct CDR3 sequences, around 29% occurring once. Sequenced material: blood. The receptor set was obtained from a woman in her seventies in good health. CDR3s include the opening cysteine and the closing phenylalanine or tryptophan. The D gene is left open where the match is weak. Where a row states a size, it is once, few, many or the class of an expanded clone; other rows omit it.

CDR3: CASSQTPIYNEQFF; DNA: TGTGCCAGCAGCCAAACCCCCATTTACAATGAGCAGTTCTTC; D: -; size: -; V: TRBV7-8; J: TRBJ2-1
CDR3: CASSLAPQGRGNEQFF; DNA: TGTGCCAGCAGCTTAGCCCCCCAAGGGCGAGGCAATGAGCAGTTCTTC; D: -; size: -; V: TRBV11-2; J: TRBJ2-1
CDR3: CSAIRTQETQYF; DNA: TGCAGCGCCATCAGAACCCAAGAGACCCAGTACTTC; D: -; size: many; V: TRBV29-1; J: TRBJ2-5
CDR3: CSAREWTSGSVYF; DNA: TGCAGTGCTAGAGAATGGACTAGCGGGAGTGTATATTTT; D: TRBD2; size: few; V: TRBV20-1; J: TRBJ2-3
CDR3: CSVECDSGSSADTQYF; DNA: TGCAGCGTTGAATGCGATAGCGGGAGTAGTGCAGATACGCAGTATTTT; D: TRBD2; size: once; V: TRBV29-1; J: TRBJ2-3
CDR3: CASSLWGTTSSGNTIYF; DNA: TGTGCCAGCAGCTTATGGGGGACAACGAGCTCTGGAAACACCATATATTTT; D: -; size: -; V: TRBV7-2; J: TRBJ1-3
CDR3: CASSLGPRGTYEQYF; DNA: TGTGCCAGCAGCTTAGGCCCCCGAGGGACCTACGAGCAGTACTTC; D: -; size: few; V: TRBV13; J: TRBJ2-7
CDR3: CSARGGLAGGPSDNEQFF; DNA: TGCAGTGCTAGAGGGGGACTAGCGGGAGGGCCAAGTGACAATGAGCAGTTCTTC; D: TRBD2; size: -; V: TRBV20-1; J: TRBJ2-1
CDR3: CASSPFAGTGPHTEAFF; DNA: TGCGCCAGCAGCCCTTTCGCCGGGACAGGGCCCCACACTGAAGCTTTCTTT; D: TRBD1; size: few; V: TRBV5-1; J: TRBJ1-1
CDR3: CASSTGLAGDSSYNEQFF; DNA: TGTGCCAGCAGCACGGGACTAGCGGGAGACAGTTCCTACAATGAGCAGTTCTTC; D: TRBD2; size: many; V: TRBV11-1; J: TRBJ2-1
CDR3: CSVVGSGESDEQFF; DNA: TGCAGCGTTGTGGGTAGCGGGGAGAGCGATGAGCAGTTCTTC; D: TRBD2; size: -; V: TRBV29-1; J: TRBJ2-1
CDR3: CSVEIAGGPPDTQYF; DNA: TGCAGCGTTGAAATAGCGGGAGGGCCCCCAGATACGCAGTATTTT; D: TRBD2; size: -; V: TRBV29-1; J: TRBJ2-3
CDR3: CSAREETGSSYNEQFF; DNA: TGCAGTGCTAGAGAGGAGACAGGGAGCTCCTACAATGAGCAGTTCTTC; D: TRBD1; size: -; V: TRBV20-1; J: TRBJ2-1
CDR3: CSVPDPYQETQYF; DNA: TGCAGCGTTCCTGACCCGTACCAAGAGACCCAGTACTTC; D: -; size: -; V: TRBV29-1; J: TRBJ2-5
CDR3: CATSGPGQGGEQYF; DNA: TGTGCCACCAGTGGTCCGGGACAGGGAGGAGAGCAGTACTTC; D: TRBD1; size: -; V: TRBV24-1; J: TRBJ2-7
CDR3: CSVEVGVREAQYF; DNA: TGCAGCGTTGAGGTTGGGGTGCGAGAGGCCCAGTACTTC; D: -; size: few; V: TRBV29-1; J: TRBJ2-5
CDR3: CSVEAHAGGGYNEQFF; DNA: TGCAGCGTTGAGGCCCACGCGGGAGGCGGGTACAATGAGCAGTTCTTC; D: TRBD2; size: once; V: TRBV29-1; J: TRBJ2-1
CDR3: CASSLDGGTPSGELFF; DNA: TGTGCCAGCAGCTTAGATGGAGGGACGCCGTCCGGGGAGCTGTTTTTT; D: -; size: -; V: TRBV7-2; J: TRBJ2-2
CDR3: CASSSRPGRQLLDEQFF; DNA: TGTGCCAGCAGCTCCAGGCCGGGACGCCAACTTCTCGATGAGCAGTTCTTC; D: -; size: many; V: TRBV7-2; J: TRBJ2-1
CDR3: CSVGSSGSSYEQYF; DNA: TGCAGCGTTGGTAGCAGCGGGAGCTCCTACGAGCAGTACTTC; D: TRBD2; size: -; V: TRBV29-1; J: TRBJ2-7
CDR3: CASSAGSGYGETQYF; DNA: TGTGCCAGCAGTGCGGGGTCTGGTTACGGGGAGACCCAGTACTTC; D: -; size: many; V: TRBV12-3/TRBV12-4; J: TRBJ2-5
CDR3: CASSLEGGQGYEQYF; DNA: TGTGCCAGCAGCTTGGAGGGGGGACAGGGATACGAGCAGTACTTC; D: TRBD1; size: few; V: TRBV5-5; J: TRBJ2-7
CDR3: CASSPDLTAEAFF; DNA: TGTGCCAGCAGCCCGGATCTGACCGCTGAAGCTTTCTTT; D: -; size: -; V: TRBV6-6; J: TRBJ1-1
CDR3: CASSSRLHEQYF; DNA: TGTGCCAGCAGCTCCCGACTTCACGAGCAGTACTTC; D: -; size: -; V: TRBV11-2; J: TRBJ2-7
CDR3: CASSVSLAGSYNEQFF; DNA: TGTGCCAGCAGCGTTAGCTTAGCGGGCTCCTACAATGAGCAGTTCTTC; D: TRBD2; size: -; V: TRBV7-3; J: TRBJ2-1
CDR3: CSASNTAKNIQYF; DNA: TGCAGTGCTAGCAACACAGCCAAAAACATTCAGTACTTC; D: -; size: -; V: TRBV20-1; J: TRBJ2-4
CDR3: CASSYGFNDYEQSF; DNA: TGTGCCAGCAGTTACGGGTTTAACGACTACGAGCAGTCCTTC; D: -; size: -; V: TRBV6-5; J: TRBJ2-7
CDR3: CASSVNHNEQFF; DNA: TGTGCCAGCAGCGTAAACCACAATGAGCAGTTCTTC; D: -; size: -; V: TRBV9; J: TRBJ2-1
CDR3: CASSQDIGRSEQFF; DNA: TGTGCCAGCAGCCAAGATATCGGGCGCTCTGAGCAGTTCTTC; D: -; size: -; V: TRBV12-3/TRBV12-4; J: TRBJ2-1
CDR3: CSVSLGGMYEQYF; DNA: TGCAGCGTTTCTTTAGGGGGCATGTACGAGCAGTACTTC; D: TRBD1; size: -; V: TRBV29-1; J: TRBJ2-7
CDR3: CASSPQGVSSGNTIYF; DNA: TGTGCCAGCTCTCCACAGGGTGTAAGCTCTGGAAACACCATATATTTT; D: -; size: once; V: TRBV18; J: TRBJ1-3
CDR3: CASSAPGQASTDTQYF; DNA: TGTGCCAGCAGTGCTCCGGGACAAGCTAGCACAGATACGCAGTATTTT; D: -; size: -; V: TRBV28; J: TRBJ2-3
CDR3: CASSLRDRGDTQYF; DNA: TGTGCCAGCAGTCTCCGGGACAGGGGTGATACGCAGTATTTT; D: TRBD1; size: -; V: TRBV27; J: TRBJ2-3
CDR3: CASSQTKGLAGGGETQYF; DNA: TGTGCCAGCAGCCAGACAAAGGGACTAGCGGGAGGCGGAGAGACCCAGTACTTC; D: TRBD2; size: -; V: TRBV4-2; J: TRBJ2-5
CDR3: CASSLGLGAVPSTDTQYF; DNA: TGCGCCAGCAGCTTGGGGCTGGGGGCCGTACCTAGCACAGATACGCAGTATTTT; D: -; size: -; V: TRBV5-1; J: TRBJ2-3
CDR3: CSARDRTGPYEQYF; DNA: TGCAGTGCTAGAGATCGTACAGGGCCTTACGAGCAGTACTTC; D: -; size: few; V: TRBV20-1; J: TRBJ2-7
CDR3: CASSLATLAGGNEQFF; DNA: TGCGCCAGCAGCTTGGCAACACTAGCGGGAGGGAATGAGCAGTTCTTC; D: TRBD2; size: few; V: TRBV5-1; J: TRBJ2-1
CDR3: CASSLETGGYGYTF; DNA: TGTGCCAGCAGCTTAGAAACAGGAGGCTATGGCTACACCTTC; D: -; size: few; V: TRBV7-6; J: TRBJ1-2
CDR3: CSARERTSTDTQYF; DNA: TGCAGTGCTAGGGAAAGGACTAGCACAGATACGCAGTATTTT; D: -; size: -; V: TRBV20-1; J: TRBJ2-3
CDR3: CASSTQYEQYF; DNA: TGTGCCAGCAGTACCCAATACGAGCAGTACTTC; D: -; size: -; V: TRBV28; J: TRBJ2-7
CDR3: CASSQGMVAGYEQYF; DNA: TGTGCCAGCAGTCAAGGGATGGTAGCGGGGTACGAGCAGTACTTC; D: TRBD2; size: few; V: TRBV7-2; J: TRBJ2-7
CDR3: CASSMSPNGYEQYF; DNA: TGTGCCAGTAGTATGTCCCCGAATGGATACGAGCAGTACTTC; D: -; size: few; V: TRBV19; J: TRBJ2-7
CDR3: CASSGGRVQETQYF; DNA: TGTGCCAGCAGTGGCGGGAGGGTTCAAGAGACCCAGTACTTC; D: TRBD2; size: few; V: TRBV12-3/TRBV12-4; J: TRBJ2-5